The entry below describes one TCR beta chain. Its antigen is not yet known. Base-call qualities are not available, and no considerably larger clone is one nucleotide away. The entry originates in a study of T cells after posttransplantation cyclophosphamide listed by TCRdb under 2016. Describing the broader study: Using TRB sequencing, the study followed how the T cell repertoire rebuilt after myeloablative bone marrow transplantation with posttransplantation cyclophosphamide given as GVHD prophylaxis. Antigen receptor sequencing covered samples from approximately 38 PTCy-treated patients and over 15 of their related bone marrow donors. TRB sequencing was performed on blood from all 35 or so PTCy patients with 1-year posttransplant specimens. In 3 patients, TRB sequencing was also performed on up to 3 more blood samples taken 2 to 5.2 years after transplant, and in a handful of patients, pretransplant blood was also TRB-sequenced. Because TRA and TRB clonality correlated tightly in 10 or so samples, later TCR analyses were limited to TRB. Public TRB sequences were searched against a database of over 3,600 sequences associated with responses to pathogens, tumor antigens, self-antigens and alloantigens. Overall study outcomes, separate from this receptor: The TRB repertoires of T cells infiltrating skin or the GI tract showed only limited overlap with the TRB repertoires found in blood. Across a few dozen patients, TRB clonality was highly associated with recipient CMV seropositivity and CMV reactivation, and diversity in PTCy patients was similar to diversity in CNI/methotrexate controls. Donor-recipient similarity was low at 1-2 months but increased during the first year, and donor CD8+ memory clones often dominated later blood repertoires.

TRB sequencing was run on genomic DNA with either the immunoSEQ assay at survey resolution or the hsTCRB kit. Processing in the source paper ran as follows. Initial read processing used immunoSEQ software, and repertoire analyses used the LymphoSeq R package. For each TRB dataset, clonality was calculated as 1 minus normalized Shannon entropy, and the Gini coefficient was computed as well. To infer phenotypes in unsorted samples, TRB sequences from sorted subsets of the recipient or donor were mapped onto the unsorted samples of the same recipient. TCRdb retrieved this table from immuneACCESS and kept in-frame rearrangements only. Not all clones are present; in checked studies, unresolved V genes account for under half, and no reason is known for the remainder. V and J calls and clone size come straight from that table; D and trimming were deduced from the DNA. This sample gives about 10,000 clones in total; roughly 90% of them show up just once. The ten most abundant clones make up more than 20% of the sample.

According to the study, the label for this sample's time point signals: posttransplant day relative to BM transplant. A control cohort of some ten patients who had been given myeloablative marrow transplants with methotrexate plus a calcineurin inhibitor was sampled 1 year after transplant. Peripheral blood and bone marrow mononuclear cells were isolated by Ficoll-Hypaque density centrifugation and cryopreserved. This material consisted of PBMCs, taken after an allogeneic stem cell transplant with a calcineurin inhibitor and methotrexate. The source of this sequence is a male patient aged 25-45 years who received an allogeneic stem cell transplant from an unrelated donor, was CMV-positive, and had no GVHD. Following a transplant, some T lymphocytes may have been derived from the graft donor.

The DNA sequence is as follows: TGTGCCAGTAGTATTGGGCCCCTAGCGGACTCTAGCACAGATACGCAGTATTTT. It is translated as CASSIGPLADSSTDTQYF. Rearrangement joined TRBV19 to TRBJ2-3; TRBD2 agrees with 7 junctional bases. Spanning cysteine to phenylalanine, the CDR3 consists of 18 amino acids. The entry retains the CDR3 DNA only, 54 bases that are in frame from base 1. V trim: 3 bases; J trim: 0 bases; unmatched bases: 12. CDR1 and CDR2 are drawn from the germline V gene (reference sequence): LNHDA, SQIVND. Where the CDR3 stops, the reference TRBV19 and TRBJ2-3 genes take over; the full variable domain is DGGITQSPKYLFRKEGQNVTLSCEQNLNHDAMYWYRQDPGQGLRLIYYSQIVNDFQKGDIAEGYSVSREKKESFPLTVTSAQKNPTAFYLCASSIGPLADSSTDTQYFGPGTRLTVL.